This is a list of T cell receptor beta chains from one sample in a study of tumour-infiltrating T cells in Burkitt lymphoma. TCRdb keeps only in-frame clones here, not all; method: immunoSEQ multiplex PCR. Of 2,500 to 3,500 clones listed, approximately 15% are singletons. Sequences were obtained from tumor tissue. The receptors derive from a human donor with Burkitt lymphoma. Both conserved end residues are part of each CDR3. The order of the fields is V gene, D gene, clone size, J gene, CDR3 DNA, CDR3 protein. The D gene is left open where the match is weak. Not every row has a clone size; where given, it reads once, few, many or a size class.

v_call: TRBV5-1
d_call: -
clone_size: -
j_call: TRBJ2-2
cdr3_nt: TGCGCCAGCAGCTTGCTTCCGGGTTTGGCGACCGGGGAGCTGTTTTTT
cdr3_aa: CASSLLPGLATGELFF

v_call: TRBV6-5
d_call: -
clone_size: few
j_call: TRBJ2-3
cdr3_nt: TGTGCCAGCAGTTACCGGGTCCTTGGACCAGATACGCAGTATTTT
cdr3_aa: CASSYRVLGPDTQYF

v_call: TRBV7-2
d_call: -
clone_size: few
j_call: TRBJ1-5
cdr3_nt: TGTGCCAGCAGCTCCACAGGGATCAATCAGCCCCAGCATTTT
cdr3_aa: CASSSTGINQPQHF

v_call: TRBV28
d_call: -
clone_size: large
j_call: TRBJ1-5
cdr3_nt: TGTGCCAGCAGATTAGACAGAAAGCTCCGCAATCAGCCCCAGCATTTT
cdr3_aa: CASRLDRKLRNQPQHF

v_call: TRBV4-3
d_call: TRBD1
clone_size: -
j_call: TRBJ1-3
cdr3_nt: TGCGCCAGCAGCCCCGGGACAGGGGATGGAAACACTATATATTTT
cdr3_aa: CASSPGTGDGNTIYF

v_call: TRBV4-1
d_call: -
clone_size: few
j_call: TRBJ2-3
cdr3_nt: TGCGCCAGCAGTCTAGACCGTCTTAGCACAGATACGCAGTATTTT
cdr3_aa: CASSLDRLSTDTQYF

v_call: TRBV19
d_call: -
clone_size: -
j_call: TRBJ1-1
cdr3_nt: TGTGGCAGCAAGAACACTGAAGCTTTCTTT
cdr3_aa: CGSKNTEAFF

v_call: TRBV20-1
d_call: -
clone_size: few
j_call: TRBJ2-7
cdr3_nt: TGCAGTGCTTTAAGGACACACGAGCAGTACTTC
cdr3_aa: CSALRTHEQYF

v_call: TRBV7-6
d_call: TRBD2
clone_size: few
j_call: TRBJ2-2
cdr3_nt: TGTGCCAGCAGCCGGACTAGCGGGACCGGGGAGCTGTTTTTT
cdr3_aa: CASSRTSGTGELFF

v_call: TRBV5-4
d_call: -
clone_size: -
j_call: TRBJ2-7
cdr3_nt: TGTGCCAGCAGCGACTCCTACGAGCAGTACTTC
cdr3_aa: CASSDSYEQYF

v_call: TRBV9
d_call: TRBD2
clone_size: -
j_call: TRBJ2-7
cdr3_nt: TGTGCCAGCAGCGTACTAGGTGGGGGGGACGAGCAGTACTTC
cdr3_aa: CASSVLGGGDEQYF

v_call: TRBV2
d_call: TRBD1
clone_size: -
j_call: TRBJ1-1
cdr3_nt: TGTGCCAGCAGTAGGGACAGCGAAGCTTTCTTT
cdr3_aa: CASSRDSEAFF

v_call: TRBV7-6
d_call: -
clone_size: few
j_call: TRBJ2-7
cdr3_nt: TGTGCCAGCAGCTTGACCCCCCGATCCTACGAGCAGTACTTC
cdr3_aa: CASSLTPRSYEQYF

v_call: TRBV28
d_call: -
clone_size: -
j_call: TRBJ1-2
cdr3_nt: TGTGCCAGCAGTTTTCCCCCGGATGGCTACACCTTC
cdr3_aa: CASSFPPDGYTF

v_call: TRBV29-1
d_call: -
clone_size: few
j_call: TRBJ1-1
cdr3_nt: TGCAGCGTTGTTGAATATAAAGCTTTCTTT
cdr3_aa: CSVVEYKAFF

v_call: TRBV28
d_call: TRBD1
clone_size: few
j_call: TRBJ1-5
cdr3_nt: TGTGCCAGCAACCCATGGCAGGGGGCACGTCAGCCCCAGCATTTT
cdr3_aa: CASNPWQGARQPQHF